The source of this T cell receptor (beta chain) is a study of T cells after yellow fever vaccination. CDR1 and CDR2 (germline): SGHAT, FQNNGV. This CDR3 comprises 16 residues. V lost 0 bases and J 2 bases, leaving 13 bases between the germline ends. Findings and caveats of the study: On re-exposure, the response was weaker but peaked faster, at day 5 versus 15. In post-booster samples, most primary-vaccination clones reappeared (approximately 96% CD4, over 70% CD8).

This clonotype appeared a few times. Its antigen is currently unknown. A 5'RACE template-switching step, the method used to make TCR cDNA, added a universal primer site and UMIs. TCRdb used MiXCR to reprocess the 5' RACE reads, holding one entry per CDR3 protein. The sample has under 700,000 distinct CDR3 sequences, 17% seen once; the top ten hold around 16%. The chain couples TRBV11-2 to TRBJ2-5; D is tentatively TRBD1 or TRBD2 (5 bases each). The receptor's source is a man in his late teens or twenties who received the YFV17D yellow fever vaccine. The sample here was PBMCs, taken more than 4 days after the first yellow fever vaccination. The CDR3 DNA is TGTGCCAGCAGCTTAGAATTCCGGGGCTTACAAGAGACCCAGTACTTC. The encoded protein is CASSLEFRGLQETQYF.